This T cell receptor beta chain was recorded in a study of T cells in Graves' hyperthyroidism and ophthalmopathy. Study in general: Specimen type is peripheral blood, collected at initial diagnosis prior to any treatment.

Each diagnosis drew on symptoms, thyroxine, TRAb, thyroid ultrasound and orbital computed tomography findings. The CDR3 has 10 amino acids. The germline V and J ends were trimmed by 2 bases and 2 bases, with 0 bases remaining between them. Germline CDR1 reads DFQATT; CDR2 reads SNEGSKA (reference sequence). In regard to this clonotype: The antigen is not known.

Study conclusions and caveats: Most thyroid clonotypes expanded above 0.001 appeared in blood too.

Authors of the study amplified TCR beta CDR3 regions from RNA transcripts. An initial round of RT-PCR targeting the TCR CDR3 relied on the HTBI primer set. MiXCR, run by TCRdb on the multiplex PCR reads, gives a single entry per CDR3 protein. In the table there are some 200,000 distinct CDR3 sequences, 17% of which are singletons. The genes are TRBV20-1 and TRBJ2-5; D remains unclear. The source is a woman between 45 and 60 years old with Graves' hyperthyroidism. Sequenced material: blood. This CDR3 reads CSARQETQYF. CDR3 nucleotide sequence: TGCAGTGCTAGACAAGAGACCCAGTACTTC.